The 2 T cell receptor beta chains given below trace back to one sample, sequenced in a study of vaccination and CD4 T cells after COVID-19. Time point denoted: late sampling 161 to 241 days after vaccination in a few convalescent patients. Treatment given: approximately 9-day PBMC culture with coronavirus spike peptide pools or control peptides (ViraFEST assay). Their antigen targets remain unknown. Sequencing of the DNA from cultured CD4+ T cells was carried out with the Oncomine TCR Beta short-read assay. TCRdb re-called the PCR reads with MiXCR, one entry per CDR3 protein. There are about 24,000 distinct CDR3 sequences in the sample; 35% to 55% occur only once, and about 4.3% lies in the top ten. The specimen comprised CD4+ T cells from blood, cultured in vitro, sampled about 7 months after SARS-CoV-2 vaccination. Every receptor here comes from a human donor who had recovered from COVID-19.

V and J are TRBV6-1 and TRBJ1-2; possibly TRBD1 for D (6 bases). The V and J ends lost 7 bases and 2 bases respectively, with 20 bases between them. Germline V CDR1 and CDR2: MNHNS, SASEGT. The CDR3 extends over 16 amino acids. The CDR3 sequence is CASTRDIVGGNYGYTF. For the CDR3, the DNA is TGTGCCAGCACCCGGGACATAGTCGGCGGGAACTATGGCTACACCTTC.

The chain links TRBV28 to TRBJ2-7, with D tentatively TRBD2 (5 bases). The CDR3 consists of 14 residues. Germline CDR1 is MDHEN and CDR2 is SYDVKM. V was pared by 5 bases and J by 6 bases, with 17 bases between. In DNA form, the CDR3 reads TGTGCCAGCAGTCCGGCCTCGGGGTATCTCGAGCAGTACTTC. Amino acids: CASSPASGYLEQYF. Full variable domain (rest looked up from reference TRBV28 and TRBJ2-7): DVKVTQSSRYLVKRTGEKVFLECVQDMDHENMFWYRQDPGLGLRLIYFSYDVKMKEKGDIPEGYSVSREKKERFSLILESASTNQTSMYLCASSPASGYLEQYFGPGTRLTVT.